This T cell receptor (beta chain) was captured in a study of PD-1 blockade in classical Hodgkin lymphoma. Germline V gene lookup returns CDR1 ENHRY and CDR2 SYGVKD. Unmatched junction bases numbered 9, after V lost 4 bases and J lost 4 bases. The CDR3 has 15 residues. All the patients suffered relapse after autologous stem cell transplantation, and brentuximab vedotin exposure differed. Libraries were prepared by immunoSEQ multiplex PCR; TCRdb keeps only in-frame clonotypes and omits some of them. The top ten clones hold 6.5% to 7.5% of a sample with approximately 100,000 clones, around 89% of them seen once.

The chain couples TRBV10-3 to TRBJ2-5; 7 bases match TRBD1. This receptor was obtained from a human donor with classical Hodgkin lymphoma. The sequencing here drew on peripheral blood mononuclear cells (PBMCs), taken before the second cycle of nivolumab. CDR3 region: CAISGGDRSIETQYF. The CDR3 coding sequence is TGTGCCATCAGTGGAGGGGACAGATCTATAGAGACCCAGTACTTC.